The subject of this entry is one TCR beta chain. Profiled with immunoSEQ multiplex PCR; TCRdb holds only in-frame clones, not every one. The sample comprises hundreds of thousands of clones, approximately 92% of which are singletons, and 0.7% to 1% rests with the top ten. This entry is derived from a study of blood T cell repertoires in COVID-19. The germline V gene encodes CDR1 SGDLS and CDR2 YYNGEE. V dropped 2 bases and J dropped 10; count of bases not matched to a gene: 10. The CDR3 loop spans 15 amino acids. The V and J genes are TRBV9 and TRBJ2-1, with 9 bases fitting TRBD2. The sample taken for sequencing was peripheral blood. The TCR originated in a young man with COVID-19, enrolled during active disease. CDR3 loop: CASSVRLAEVGEQFF. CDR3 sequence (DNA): TGTGCCAGCAGCGTGCGACTAGCGGAGGTAGGAGAGCAGTTCTTC.